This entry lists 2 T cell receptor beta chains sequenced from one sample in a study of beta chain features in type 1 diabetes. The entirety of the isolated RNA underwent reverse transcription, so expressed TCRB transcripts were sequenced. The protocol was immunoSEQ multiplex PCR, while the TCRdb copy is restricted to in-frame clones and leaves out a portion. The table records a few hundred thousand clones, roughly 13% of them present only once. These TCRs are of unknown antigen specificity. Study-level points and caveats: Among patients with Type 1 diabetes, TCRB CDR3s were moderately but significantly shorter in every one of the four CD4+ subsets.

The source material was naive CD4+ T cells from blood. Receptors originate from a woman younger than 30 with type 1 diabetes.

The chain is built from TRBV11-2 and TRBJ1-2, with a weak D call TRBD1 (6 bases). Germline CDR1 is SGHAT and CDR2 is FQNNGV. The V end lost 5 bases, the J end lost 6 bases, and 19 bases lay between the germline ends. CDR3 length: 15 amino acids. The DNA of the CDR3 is TGTGCCAGCAGCGACCCCCTCCGACAGGCGGATGGCTACACCTTC. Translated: CASSDPLRQADGYTF.

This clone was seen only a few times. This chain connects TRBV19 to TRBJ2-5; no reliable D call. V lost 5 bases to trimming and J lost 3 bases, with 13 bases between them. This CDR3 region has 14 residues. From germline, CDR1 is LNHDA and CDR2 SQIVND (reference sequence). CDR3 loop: CASSDTSQEETQYF. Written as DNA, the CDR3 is TGTGCCAGTAGTGATACTTCCCAAGAAGAGACCCAGTACTTC.